This T cell receptor (beta chain) is from a study of blood T cell repertoires in COVID-19. Study at large: Sites across the United States, Italy and Spain contributed samples from acute and convalescent COVID-19. In each case, the material was cDNA or gDNA derived from T cells, B-cell-depleted T cells, or PBMCs.

The V and J ends lost 2 bases and 4 bases respectively, with 8 bases between them. Germline CDR1 SGHAT, CDR2 FQNNGV. CDR3 length: 13 amino acids. Per the original data handling: Reference gene primer amplification yielded estimated nucleated cell counts. Clones were read by immunoSEQ multiplex PCR, and TCRdb kept only the in-frame ones, dropping some. That table supplies the V and J calls and clone size; D and trimming were determined from the DNA. This table holds around 280,000 clones, around 86% found once. Sequenced: peripheral blood. This chain connects TRBV11-2 to TRBJ1-1; D unclear. The TCR was taken from a woman in her twenties or thirties who had recovered from COVID-19. The CDR3 sequence is CASSLSGSTEAFF. The CDR3 DNA reads as TGTGCCAGCAGCTTATCCGGGAGCACTGAAGCTTTCTTT.